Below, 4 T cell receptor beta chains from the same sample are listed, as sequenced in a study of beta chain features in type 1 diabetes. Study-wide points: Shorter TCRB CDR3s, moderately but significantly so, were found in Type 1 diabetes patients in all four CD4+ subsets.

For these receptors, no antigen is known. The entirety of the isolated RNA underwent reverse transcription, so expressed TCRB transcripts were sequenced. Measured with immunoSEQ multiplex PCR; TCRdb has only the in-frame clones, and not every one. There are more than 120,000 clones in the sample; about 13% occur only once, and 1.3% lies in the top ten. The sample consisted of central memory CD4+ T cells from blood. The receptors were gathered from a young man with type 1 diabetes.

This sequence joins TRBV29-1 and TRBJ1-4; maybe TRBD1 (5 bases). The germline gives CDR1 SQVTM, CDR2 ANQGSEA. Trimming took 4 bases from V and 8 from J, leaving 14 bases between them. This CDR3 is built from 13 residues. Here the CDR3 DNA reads TGCAGCGTTGTCCAGGGTAACAACGAAAAACTGTTTTTT. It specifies CSVVQGNNEKLFF.

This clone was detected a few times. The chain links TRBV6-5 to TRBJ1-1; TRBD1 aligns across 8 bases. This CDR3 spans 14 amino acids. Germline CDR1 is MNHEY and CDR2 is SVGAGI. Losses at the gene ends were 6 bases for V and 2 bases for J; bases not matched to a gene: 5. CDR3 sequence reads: CASRSGQGNTEAFF. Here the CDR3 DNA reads TGTGCCAGCAGGTCTGGACAGGGAAACACTGAAGCTTTCTTT.

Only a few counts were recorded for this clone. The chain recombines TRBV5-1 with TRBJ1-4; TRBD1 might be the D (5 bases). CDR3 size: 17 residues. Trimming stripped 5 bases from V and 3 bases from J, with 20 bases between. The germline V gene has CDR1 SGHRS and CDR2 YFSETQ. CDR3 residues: CASSTYGTADSNEKLFF. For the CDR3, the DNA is TGCGCCAGCAGTACCTACGGGACGGCTGACTCTAATGAAAAACTGTTTTTT.

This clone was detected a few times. The CDR3 coding sequence is TGTGCCAGCAGCAACGGGGGGAACACAGATACGCAGTATTTT. It specifies CASSNGGNTDTQYF. J is TRBJ2-3 and V is TRBV14; TRBD2 matches at 7 bases. V gave up 5 bases and J gave up 2 bases; unmatched junction bases: 4. This CDR3 has 14 amino acids. From germline, CDR1 is SGHDN and CDR2 FVKESK. The whole variable domain, remainder taken from reference TRBV14 and TRBJ2-3, is EAGVTQFPSHSVIEKGQTVTLRCDPISGHDNLYWYRRVMGKEIKFLLHFVKESKQDESGMPNNRFLAERTGGTYSTLKVQPAELEDSGVYFCASSNGGNTDTQYFGPGTRLTVL.